This T cell receptor (beta chain) was identified in a study of T cells in Graves' hyperthyroidism and ophthalmopathy. General observations from the study: Within blood appeared most thyroid clonotypes that had expanded above 0.001. Ophthalmopathy was separated from stable hyperthyroidism by a 13 V-J model.

At least 3 on the Clinical Activity Score was recorded for ophthalmopathy patients, who also had NOSPECS grade at least 4 and duration under 3 months. Used for diagnoses were clinical symptoms, serum thyroxine and TRAb, thyroid ultrasound and orbital computed tomography. Germline values: CDR1 DFQATT, CDR2 SNEGSKA (reference sequence). CDR3 length equals 15 residues. V was clipped by 3 bases and J by 6 bases; unmatched bases: 14. This clonotype was recorded many times. Antigen: not known. RNA transcripts yielded amplified TCR beta CDR3 regions. First-round RT-PCR targeting the TCR CDR3 was performed with the HTBI primer set. Via MiXCR, TCRdb re-called the multiplex PCR reads, giving one row per CDR3 protein. The data hold 330,000 or so distinct CDR3 sequences, with around 20% observed a single time.

This receptor was identified in a man in his fifties or sixties with Graves' ophthalmopathy. Material: blood. The genes are TRBV20-1 and TRBJ2-7, with 7 bases aligning to TRBD1. The CDR3 coding sequence is TGCAGTGCTAGTGAGATAGACAGGGATTTATCCGAGCAGTACTTC. Its translation is CSASEIDRDLSEQYF.